This TCR beta chain was profiled in a study of blood T cell repertoires in COVID-19. Overall study: The samples span acute and convalescent COVID-19 from the United States, Italy and Spain.

The CDR3 has 15 amino acids. By proportion, this clone is medium-sized. TCRdb keeps only in-frame clones here, not all; method: immunoSEQ multiplex PCR. Of 120,000 or so clones in the sample, around four fifths were seen once. This sequence originates from a man older than 75 with active or convalescent COVID-19. Sequences were obtained from peripheral blood. V usage is TRBV21-1 and J usage is TRBJ2-7; the D segment call TRBD2 is taken from the table without a DNA check. TRBV21-1 is designated a pseudogene. As DNA, the CDR3 is TGTGCCAGCAGCAACCCGACTAGTACCCCTGACGAGCAGTACTTC. Its translation is CASSNPTSTPDEQYF.